One sample yielded the 16 T cell receptor beta chains listed below, sequenced in a study of T-cell memory formation after mild COVID-19. TCRdb re-called the 5' RACE reads through MiXCR, storing one row per CDR3 protein. The table has about 470,000 distinct CDR3 sequences, about 18% seen once; the top ten hold 10% to 15%. The sample was PBMCs or a T cell subset sorted from them (not recorded which). All receptors come from an adult woman who had mild COVID-19 (a few samples of this study predate the infection). Cell type and time point are not known.

This clonotype was detected only a few times. This chain links TRBV6-5 with TRBJ2-7; 7 nucleotides align to TRBD1. Looked up from germline, CDR1 is MNHEY and CDR2 is SVGAGI. CDR3 size: 15 residues. V trimming: 3 bases; J trimming: 6 bases; junction bases outside the gene matches: 11. The DNA for the CDR3 is TGTGCCAGCAGTTATAGAAGGGGGCAGGTCGTCGAGCAGTACTTC. Amino acid sequence: CASSYRRGQVVEQYF.

V is TRBV14 and J is TRBJ2-1; D ambiguous. The CDR3 is 14 residues long. The germline V gene has CDR1 SGHDN and CDR2 FVKESK. The V gene lost 0 bases and the J gene lost 10 bases, with 13 bases spanning the gap. The CDR3 region is CASSQELRVNEQFF. CDR3 nucleotides: TGTGCCAGCAGCCAAGAGTTAAGGGTAAACGAGCAGTTCTTC.

This clonotype came up a few times. The gene calls are TRBV29-1 and TRBJ1-1; 8 nucleotides match TRBD1. The germline V gene has CDR1 SQVTM and CDR2 ANQGSEA. Unmatched junction bases numbered 6, after V lost 4 bases and J lost 5 bases. The CDR3 length is 13 residues. The CDR3 DNA sequence: TGCAGCGTTGCCAGGGGGCAAGGTACTGAAGCTTTCTTT. It translates to CSVARGQGTEAFF.

The table lists this clonotype with a few counts. The rearrangement joins TRBV3-1 to TRBJ1-2; D unclear. The CDR3 totals 11 residues. CDR1 and CDR2 (germline): LGHDT, YNNKEL (reference sequence). Trimming took off 3 bases at V and 5 bases at J, with 4 bases between the two ends. CDR3 DNA: TGTGCCAGCAGCCACGGATATGGCTACACCTTC. Translating it yields CASSHGYGYTF.

A single count supports this clonotype. The CDR3 loop reads CASSLGASTTVSEQFF. The CDR3 DNA reads TGTGCCAGCAGCTTAGGTGCCAGTACAACCGTTAGTGAGCAGTTCTTC. The chain combines TRBV11-2 with TRBJ2-1; D unresolved. The germline V gene has CDR1 SGHAT and CDR2 FQNNGV. V was pared by 1 base and J by 9 bases, with 19 bases between. This CDR3 has 16 residues.

The rearrangement links TRBV18 to TRBJ2-7; 9 nucleotides line up with TRBD1. V was clipped by 6 bases and J by 3 bases; unmatched bases: 6. This CDR3 spans 14 amino acids. Germline V gene lookup returns CDR1 KGHSH and CDR2 LQKENI. The CDR3 DNA reads as TGTGCCAGCTCCGGACCGGGACAGGGCTACGAGCAGTACTTC. Protein product: CASSGPGQGYEQYF.

This clonotype was observed a handful of times. The chain combines TRBV20-1 with TRBJ2-3, with a possible D match to TRBD2 (6 bases). This CDR3 is built from 14 residues. Germline-derived CDR1 and CDR2 are DFQATT and SNEGSKA (reference sequence). The V gene lost 5 bases and the J gene lost 2 bases, with 14 bases spanning the gap. Written as DNA, the CDR3 is TGCAGTGCTGCAGGGACTCCTATCACAGATACGCAGTATTTT. Protein sequence: CSAAGTPITDTQYF.

The rearrangement uses TRBV7-2 and TRBJ2-1, with 7 bases lining up with TRBD1. Trimming cost V 4 bases and J 10 bases; bases outside gene matches: 19. Germline lookup yields CDR1 SGHTA and CDR2 FQGNSA. The CDR3 spans 17 residues. This chain's CDR3 is CASSSKVGGDLLIEQFF. Written as DNA, the CDR3 is TGTGCCAGCAGCTCAAAAGTAGGGGGCGACCTTCTCATCGAGCAGTTCTTC.

This clonotype was counted at least ten times. The J gene is TRBJ2-3, the V gene TRBV4-1; TRBD1 matches 11 bases. The CDR3 is made up of 17 amino acids. Germline CDR1 MGHRA, CDR2 YSYEKL. The J segment lost 4 bases and the V segment lost 0 bases, leaving 6 bases of the junction unmatched. CDR3 amino acids: CASSQEWLGQGADTQYF. Written as DNA, the CDR3 is TGCGCCAGCAGCCAAGAGTGGTTGGGACAGGGGGCAGATACGCAGTATTTT.

The chain couples TRBV7-2 to TRBJ2-1, with 8 bases identical to TRBD1. With 8 bases clipped from V and 10 bases from J, the junction kept 7 bases outside the gene matches. This CDR3 comprises 12 residues. Looked up from germline, CDR1 is SGHTA and CDR2 is FQGNSA. The CDR3 DNA reads as TGTGCCAGCGGACAGGGATTAAGGGAGCAGTTCTTC. It is translated as CASGQGLREQFF.

The rearrangement uses TRBV14 and TRBJ1-2; weak D call: TRBD1 (5 bases). Trimming removed 4 bases from V and 2 bases from J, with 11 bases in between. The CDR3 contains 14 residues. Germline V CDR1 and CDR2: SGHDN, FVKESK. CDR3 residues: CASSRIAGNYGYTF. In DNA, the CDR3 is TGTGCCAGCAGCCGAATCGCAGGGAACTATGGCTACACCTTC.

The CDR3 DNA reads TGTGCCAGCAGCCCCATGGGGCACTCCTACGAGCAGTACTTC. Its protein is CASSPMGHSYEQYF. The chain uses TRBV21-1 and TRBJ2-7; the tabulated D call, TRBD1, remains unverified against the DNA. TRBV21-1 is marked as a pseudogene. The CDR3 spans 14 residues.

The rearrangement uses TRBV4-1 and TRBJ1-4; possibly TRBD1 for D (5 bases). The germline CDR1 and CDR2 sequences are MGHRA and YSYEKL. This CDR3 has 16 residues. The V and J ends lost 4 bases and 8 bases respectively, with 20 bases between them. The DNA of the CDR3 is TGCGCCAGCAGCCGTTTGCTCTTAGGGGATAAGGAAAAACTGTTTTTT. Its protein is CASSRLLLGDKEKLFF.

V and J are TRBV6-5 and TRBJ2-2; 7 bases are a match to TRBD1. From germline, CDR1 is MNHEY and CDR2 SVGAGI. J gave up 3 bases and V 2 bases, and 6 bases lay outside the gene matches. The CDR3 loop spans 16 amino acids. CDR3 in amino acids: CASSYRDRVYTGELFF. Here the CDR3 DNA reads TGTGCCAGCAGTTACAGGGACAGAGTATACACCGGGGAGCTGTTTTTT.

The chain links TRBV20-1 to TRBJ2-7; 8 nucleotides match TRBD2. This CDR3 spans 13 amino acids. The ends lost 6 bases at V and 6 bases at J; junction bases unmatched: 10. Germline CDR1 is DFQATT and CDR2 is SNEGSKA (reference sequence). In nucleotides, the CDR3 is TGCAGTGCCCCGGGAGTAGCGGGATTCGAGCAGTACTTC. Encoded protein: CSAPGVAGFEQYF.

This clonotype came up a few times. The chain links TRBV6-6 to TRBJ1-5, with 8 positions matching TRBD1. This CDR3 is 15 amino acids long. CDR1 and CDR2 (germline): MNHNY, SVGAGI (reference sequence). V lost 2 bases, J lost 5 bases, and 5 bases stayed unmatched. CDR3 coding DNA: TGTGCCAGCAGTTACCCGGGACAGGTGGATCAGCCCCAGCATTTT. It codes for CASSYPGQVDQPQHF.